This is a list of T cell receptor beta chains from one sample in a study of CD8 T cells in ankylosing spondylitis. In TCRdb, the 5' RACE reads were re-called with MiXCR into one record per CDR3 protein. The profile shows approximately 350,000 distinct CDR3 sequences, around 15% of them singletons. The source material was blood, either unsorted or a sorted T cell fraction (not recorded which). The origin of the receptors is a male donor with ankylosing spondylitis or in good health (not recorded which). Each CDR3 is given with its conserved first and last residue. Fields, in order: V gene, clone size, J gene, D gene, CDR3 DNA, CDR3 protein. A D gene is named only where the DNA matches it firmly. Clone size, where shown, is once, few, many, or a class for clones that have expanded.

v_gene: TRBV12-3/TRBV12-4
abundance: -
j_gene: TRBJ1-3
d_gene: -
CDR3nt: TGTGCCAGCGGCGGGGGGGCTGGAAACACCATATATTTT
CDR3aa: CASGGGAGNTIYF

v_gene: TRBV7-6
abundance: few
j_gene: TRBJ2-7
d_gene: TRBD2
CDR3nt: TGTGCCAGCAGCTTAGCGGCGGGAGGCGAGCAGTACTTC
CDR3aa: CASSLAAGGEQYF

v_gene: TRBV11-1
abundance: -
j_gene: TRBJ2-2
d_gene: TRBD2
CDR3nt: TGTGCCAGTATGCGAGGCCTAGCGGGAGCCGGATGGAGCGGGGAGCTGTTTTTT
CDR3aa: CASMRGLAGAGWSGELFF

v_gene: TRBV6-1
abundance: few
j_gene: TRBJ2-7
d_gene: -
CDR3nt: TGTGCCAGCAGTGAATGGGCCTACGAGCAGTACTTC
CDR3aa: CASSEWAYEQYF

v_gene: TRBV25-1
abundance: few
j_gene: TRBJ2-7
d_gene: -
CDR3nt: TGTGCCAGCAGTAGAGCCGGGACGGCCTACGAGCAGTACTTC
CDR3aa: CASSRAGTAYEQYF

v_gene: TRBV3-1
abundance: -
j_gene: TRBJ1-2
d_gene: TRBD1
CDR3nt: TGTGCCAGCAGTCGCTTAGACAGGGCTGGCTACACCTTC
CDR3aa: CASSRLDRAGYTF

v_gene: TRBV7-2
abundance: few
j_gene: TRBJ1-6
d_gene: -
CDR3nt: TGTGCCAGCAGCTTGAGTGGGGGCAATTCACCCCTCCACTTT
CDR3aa: CASSLSGGNSPLHF

v_gene: TRBV5-1
abundance: many
j_gene: TRBJ1-1
d_gene: TRBD1
CDR3nt: TGCGCCAGCAGCTTGGCCAGGGGGCCCACTGAAGCTTTCTTT
CDR3aa: CASSLARGPTEAFF

v_gene: TRBV4-1
abundance: few
j_gene: TRBJ1-6
d_gene: TRBD1
CDR3nt: TGCGCCAGCAGCCTAACCGGGACAGGGGGAAAAACCTCCTATAATTCACCCCTCCACTTT
CDR3aa: CASSLTGTGGKTSYNSPLHF

v_gene: TRBV7-7
abundance: many
j_gene: TRBJ2-7
d_gene: TRBD2
CDR3nt: TGTGCCAGCAGCTTGGGGAGGGGCTACGAGCAGTACTTC
CDR3aa: CASSLGRGYEQYF

v_gene: TRBV5-1
abundance: -
j_gene: TRBJ2-2
d_gene: -
CDR3nt: TGCGCCAGCAGCTTGGATGACGGGAACACCGGGGAGCTGTTTTTT
CDR3aa: CASSLDDGNTGELFF

v_gene: TRBV7-9
abundance: -
j_gene: TRBJ2-3
d_gene: TRBD2
CDR3nt: TGTGCCAGCAGCCGAAGCGGGGGGAGCACAGATACGCAGTATTTT
CDR3aa: CASSRSGGSTDTQYF

v_gene: TRBV5-1
abundance: many
j_gene: TRBJ2-3
d_gene: -
CDR3nt: TGTGCCAGCAGCTTAACCGGAGATACGCAGTATTTT
CDR3aa: CASSLTGDTQYF

v_gene: TRBV24-1
abundance: -
j_gene: TRBJ2-2
d_gene: -
CDR3nt: TGTGCCACCAGCGCCTCCGGGACATACAGTACCGGGGAGCTGTTTTTT
CDR3aa: CATSASGTYSTGELFF

v_gene: TRBV11-3
abundance: -
j_gene: TRBJ2-3
d_gene: TRBD1
CDR3nt: TGTGCCAGCAGCTCTGGACAGGGGATAGATACGCAGTATTTT
CDR3aa: CASSSGQGIDTQYF

v_gene: TRBV15
abundance: -
j_gene: TRBJ2-2
d_gene: -
CDR3nt: TGTGCCACCAGCGTTAAGTCGAACACCGGGGAGCTGTTTTTT
CDR3aa: CATSVKSNTGELFF

v_gene: TRBV10-2
abundance: few
j_gene: TRBJ2-1
d_gene: TRBD1
CDR3nt: TGCGCCAGCAGGGATTTTTGGGACAGGGGAAATGAGCAGTTCTTC
CDR3aa: CASRDFWDRGNEQFF

v_gene: TRBV15
abundance: -
j_gene: TRBJ1-1
d_gene: -
CDR3nt: TGTGCCACCAGCAGAGATCGCGGAACGAACACTGAAGCTTTCTTT
CDR3aa: CATSRDRGTNTEAFF

v_gene: TRBV4-2
abundance: many
j_gene: TRBJ2-1
d_gene: TRBD2
CDR3nt: TGTGCCAGCAGCTCCGGGGGGATCACCTACAATGAGCAGTTCTTC
CDR3aa: CASSSGGITYNEQFF

v_gene: TRBV20-1
abundance: few
j_gene: TRBJ2-3
d_gene: -
CDR3nt: TGCAGTGCTACCGCACTGGGAGGACCAACAGATACGCAGTATTTT
CDR3aa: CSATALGGPTDTQYF